Sequencing of this TCR beta chain was carried out in a study of tumour-infiltrating T cells in Burkitt lymphoma (TCRdb year 2020). About the full investigation: TCR repertoire data were compared against clinical outcome, and productive clonality predicted overall survival and progression-free survival independently of established prognostic factors such as age at diagnosis.

V loses 6 bases at its end and J loses 9 bases; junction bases beyond the gene matches: 5. Via the germline V gene, CDR1 is MNHEY and CDR2 SVGAGI. The CDR3 covers 14 residues, taking in both the cysteine and the phenylalanine. Only the CDR3 DNA stays, 42 bases, in frame from base 1. A few counts support this clone. The clone's antigen remains unknown. Per-nucleotide qualities are absent, and no much larger clonotype sits a single base away. To prepare the library, the immunoSEQ multiplex PCR assay was applied. This immuneACCESS table, as held by TCRdb, lists in-frame sequences with V and J called but not all clones. Of the missing ones, under half trace to an unresolved V gene in checked studies; the others have no known cause. The sample has about 6,000 clones on record, around 17% of them singletons. The ten largest clones take up roughly an eighth of the sample.

This receptor was taken from a human donor with diffuse large B-cell lymphoma. The sequenced sample consisted of tumor tissue. The chain joins TRBV6-5 to TRBJ2-1; a stretch of 13 junction bases matches TRBD2. The DNA is as follows: TGTGCCAGCAGCCCGGGACTAGCGGGAATTGAGCAGTTCTTC. The translation is CASSPGLAGIEQFF.